This is a list of T cell receptor beta chains from one sample in a study of blood T cells in healthy people across ages. TCRdb fed the 5' RACE reads into MiXCR, producing one record per CDR3 protein. The sample has approximately 490,000 distinct CDR3 sequences, nearly 25% seen once. The data also belong to a second study, concerning T cells of mothers and their children.

Sequencing input: blood. Receptors originate from a boy between 10 and 17 years old in good health. The CDR3 runs from the conserved cysteine through the conserved F or W. The D gene is left open where the match is weak. The size entry is marked missing in some rows and otherwise reads once, few, many or a size class.

TRBJ2-1	.	TRBD2	TRBV9	TGTGCCAGCAGCGTGGGTAACGGGAGGGAAGGGGAGCAGTTCTTC	CASSVGNGREGEQFF
TRBJ1-1	few	TRBD1	TRBV25-1	TGTGCCAGCAGTGTCGGGACAGGGGTGAACACTGAAGCTTTCTTT	CASSVGTGVNTEAFF
TRBJ2-2	few	TRBD1	TRBV6-1	TGTGCCAGCAGGACAGGGTCGGCGAACACCGGGGAGCTGTTTTTT	CASRTGSANTGELFF
TRBJ2-7	many	TRBD1	TRBV6-5	TGTGCCAGCAGTTACTCGACAGGGGGTGGGTACGAGCAGTACTTC	CASSYSTGGGYEQYF
TRBJ2-1	.	TRBD2	TRBV4-3	TGCGCCAGCAGCCAAGAGATCGGACTAGCCGTCTATGAGCAGTTCTTC	CASSQEIGLAVYEQFF
TRBJ2-7	.	.	TRBV13	TGTGCCAGCAGCTCCGGAATTACTCCCACTTACGAGCAGTACTTC	CASSSGITPTYEQYF
TRBJ1-6	.	.	TRBV4-3	TGCGCCAGCAGCCAAGGGTTATCCTATAATCCACCCCTCCACTTT	CASSQGLSYNPPLHF
TRBJ1-5	.	.	TRBV27	TGTGCCAGCAGTTTGGGGTCCATTCAGCCCCAGCATTTT	CASSLGSIQPQHF
TRBJ2-7	.	.	TRBV29-1	TGCAGCGTTGAAGGAAGACAGAACTACGAGCAGTACTTC	CSVEGRQNYEQYF
TRBJ2-5	.	TRBD1	TRBV5-1	TGCGCCAGCAGCTCACCGGGACAGGGGGCAGGAGAGACCCAGTACTTC	CASSSPGQGAGETQYF
TRBJ2-5	many	TRBD1	TRBV7-8	TGTGCCAGCAGCGTCCGGACAGGTCTTGGGGAGACCCAGTACTTC	CASSVRTGLGETQYF
TRBJ2-7	.	.	TRBV20-1	TGCAGTGCGCCTGATTATTCCTACGCCTACGAGCAGTACTTC	CSAPDYSYAYEQYF
TRBJ2-7	.	.	TRBV7-8	TGTGCCAGCAGCCAAGCTCGGGACAACTTCCACGAGCAGTACTTC	CASSQARDNFHEQYF
TRBJ2-1	.	.	TRBV6-2/TRBV6-3	TGTGCCAGCAGTGGAGGGGACCTACAGTTCTTC	CASSGGDLQFF
TRBJ2-4	.	TRBD1	TRBV7-9	TGTGCCAGCTCTGGGACAGACATAGCCAAAAACATTCAGTACTTC	CASSGTDIAKNIQYF
TRBJ2-1	.	.	TRBV5-1	TGCGCCAGCAGCCCCCGGGTAGGAAATGACAATGAGCAGTTCTTC	CASSPRVGNDNEQFF
TRBJ2-7	.	.	TRBV28	TGTGCCAGCAGTCCCCAGCTCCGATCCTACGAGCAGTACTTC	CASSPQLRSYEQYF
TRBJ2-1	.	.	TRBV20-1	TGCAGTGCTCTGGGTTCCCGGGCAACGGATGAGCAGTTCTTC	CSALGSRATDEQFF
TRBJ2-7	few	TRBD2	TRBV28	TGTGCCATCCGTAAAAGACTAGCGGGAGACGAGCAGTACTTC	CAIRKRLAGDEQYF
TRBJ2-7	few	.	TRBV4-3	TGCGCCAGCAGCCAAGGGTTTGCGGGGACCTACGAGCAGTACTTC	CASSQGFAGTYEQYF
TRBJ2-1	.	.	TRBV5-1	TGCGCCAGCAGCTTGGAGGGGGAGGGCAATGAGCAGTTCTTC	CASSLEGEGNEQFF
TRBJ2-1	.	.	TRBV4-3	TGCGCCAGCAGCCAAGGTCATAGCTATTCTAGGGAGCAGTTCTTC	CASSQGHSYSREQFF
TRBJ2-7	few	.	TRBV28	TGTGCCAGCAGTTTTGGGGGGACTGGATCCTACGAGCAGTACTTC	CASSFGGTGSYEQYF
TRBJ2-5	many	.	TRBV28	TGTGCCAGCAGTTTAAGTAGTAGTTACCAGTACTTC	CASSLSSSYQYF
TRBJ2-3	.	.	TRBV29-1	TGCAGCGTTGAGACTCGAAAGGATACGCAGTATTTT	CSVETRKDTQYF
TRBJ2-5	many	.	TRBV12-3/TRBV12-4	TGTGCCAGCAGTTTAGGGCTAGACCAAGAGACCCAGTACTTC	CASSLGLDQETQYF
TRBJ1-4	.	.	TRBV28	TGTGCCAGCAGAACCTTTAGTAATCGGGATGAAAAACTGTTTTTT	CASRTFSNRDEKLFF
TRBJ2-2	.	.	TRBV6-2/TRBV6-3	TGTGCCAGCAGCCCGGGTGGTTGGCGGGAGCTGTTTTTT	CASSPGGWRELFF
TRBJ2-1	few	TRBD1	TRBV5-5	TGTGCCAGCAGAGTAGAAGGGGGCCGCGATGAGCAGTTCTTC	CASRVEGGRDEQFF
TRBJ2-1	few	TRBD1	TRBV6-2/TRBV6-3	TGTGCCAGCAGCCACCGCGCGACAGGGGTGGCTGAGCAGTTCTTC	CASSHRATGVAEQFF
TRBJ1-1	.	.	TRBV6-6	TGTGCCAGCAGTTACAGGGAGGTGAACACTGAAGCTTTCTTT	CASSYREVNTEAFF
TRBJ2-2	few	.	TRBV11-2	TGTGCCAGCAGCTTAGAACTAGAGAACACCGGGGAGCTGTTTTTT	CASSLELENTGELFF
TRBJ1-1	few	.	TRBV20-1	TGCAGTGCTAGAGACGGCTACGGGAACACTGAAGCTTTCTTT	CSARDGYGNTEAFF
TRBJ2-5	.	.	TRBV20-1	TGCAGTGCTAGAGACTCGGGACCCCAAGAGACCCAGTACTTC	CSARDSGPQETQYF
TRBJ1-4	.	.	TRBV29-1	TGCAGCGTGGGGGGGCCGGCTAATGAAAAACTGTTTTTT	CSVGGPANEKLFF
TRBJ2-3	few	.	TRBV6-5	TGTGCCAGCAGCTCAGACTCTTCGCCAGATACGCAGTATTTT	CASSSDSSPDTQYF
TRBJ2-1	.	.	TRBV20-1	TGCAGTGCTAGAGACCCCAGAAACAATGAGCAGTTCTTC	CSARDPRNNEQFF
TRBJ1-4	once	.	TRBV29-1	TGCAGCGTCGAAGCCGCTAATGAAAAACTGTTTTTT	CSVEAANEKLFF
TRBJ1-1	.	TRBD1	TRBV6-1	TGTGCCACCACCCTAGGCAAACAGGGGGCCTTGGGGACTGAAGCTTTCTTT	CATTLGKQGALGTEAFF
TRBJ2-1	few	TRBD1	TRBV12-3/TRBV12-4	TGTGCCAGCAGACCGACAGGGCGATACAATGAGCAGTTCTTC	CASRPTGRYNEQFF
TRBJ1-2	few	TRBD1	TRBV20-1	TGCAGTGCCGCAATACCGAGGGGACAGGGGATTTCAAGTGGCTACACCTTC	CSAAIPRGQGISSGYTF
TRBJ2-1	few	TRBD1	TRBV4-1	TGCGCCAGCAGCCAAGAAGGGGACAGGGGAACGGATGAGCAGTTCTTC	CASSQEGDRGTDEQFF
TRBJ2-1	.	TRBD2	TRBV20-1	TGCAGTGCTCCTTTCCTAGCGGGGAGTCTCAATGAGCAGTTCTTC	CSAPFLAGSLNEQFF
TRBJ2-7	many	.	TRBV4-3	TGCGCCAGCAGCCAAGACAGTCTCCCCGCCTACGAGCAGTACTTC	CASSQDSLPAYEQYF
TRBJ2-1	many	.	TRBV15	TGTGCCACCAGCAGTGATATAGATAATGAGCAGTTCTTC	CATSSDIDNEQFF
TRBJ2-4	few	TRBD1	TRBV6-2/TRBV6-3	TGTGCCAGCAGTCTCCGGGACAGGGAAACCAAAAACATTCAGTACTTC	CASSLRDRETKNIQYF
TRBJ1-5	few	TRBD1	TRBV29-1	TGCAGCCCCCTAGAGAGTGGGACAGTCAATCAGCCCCAGCATTTT	CSPLESGTVNQPQHF
TRBJ2-7	.	TRBD2	TRBV13	TGTGCCAGCAGCTCCAGACTAGCGGAGATCTACGAGCAGTACTTC	CASSSRLAEIYEQYF
TRBJ1-1	few	.	TRBV24-1	TGTGCCACCCGCGAGGGGGGAGGGGACACTGAAGCTTTCTTT	CATREGGGDTEAFF
TRBJ2-1	.	.	TRBV20-1	TGCAGTGCTAGAGATGGCGCTAGCAGGAATGAGCAGTTCTTC	CSARDGASRNEQFF
TRBJ2-2	few	.	TRBV7-3	TGTGCCAGCAGCCCCGGGGGACAACAGAACACCGGGGAGCTGTTTTTT	CASSPGGQQNTGELFF
TRBJ2-3	.	TRBD2	TRBV28	TGTGCCAGCAGCCTAGGTGGGACTAGCCCTGATACGCAGTATTTT	CASSLGGTSPDTQYF
TRBJ2-3	few	TRBD2	TRBV19	TGTGCCAGTAGTATCGGCCTAGCGGGGGCTAAAGGTACAGATACGCAGTATTTT	CASSIGLAGAKGTDTQYF
TRBJ2-1	.	TRBD2	TRBV4-3	TGCGCCAGCAGCCAAGCCCTAGCGGGATCCTACAATGAGCAGTTCTTC	CASSQALAGSYNEQFF
TRBJ2-1	.	.	TRBV4-2	TGTGCCAGCAGCCAAGTCGCTCTATTGGACTCGAGCTCCTACAATGAGCAGTTCTTC	CASSQVALLDSSSYNEQFF
TRBJ1-5	.	.	TRBV6-5	TGTGCCAGCAGTTATCGGGCGGGGGGCTATAATCAGCCCCAGCATTTT	CASSYRAGGYNQPQHF